Shown below are 7 T cell receptor beta chains from a single sample sequenced in a study of beta chain features in type 1 diabetes (dated by TCRdb to the late 2010s). Library construction relied on the immunoSEQ multiplex PCR assay. All of the isolated RNA was reverse transcribed with the High Capacity cDNA Reverse Transcription Kit, so expressed TCRB transcripts were sequenced. The immuneACCESS repertoire file appears here via TCRdb, limited to in-frame rearrangements. These files lack a portion of the clones; in checked studies, under half of the deficit traces to unresolved V genes, and the cause of the others is not known. The sample table lists more than 150,000 clones, 9% to 10% of them with a count of one. About 0.75% of the sample is in the top ten clones. Study-wide conclusions, independent of this receptor: Type 1 diabetes patients showed a moderate but significant shortening of TCRB CDR3 length in all four CD4+ subsets.

Antigens for these TCRs are unknown. The sequenced sample consisted of central memory CD4+ T cells from blood. The origin of the receptors is a woman under 40 with type 1 diabetes.

V usage is TRBV5-4 and J usage is TRBJ2-5; TRBD2 is a possible D gene (5 bases). Trimming cost V 7 bases and J 5 bases, with 18 bases left between them. Looked up from germline, CDR1 is SGHNT and CDR2 is YYREEE (reference sequence). This CDR3 comprises 14 residues. DNA for the CDR3: TGTGCCAGCGGTCAGCGAGAGGGCGGGGAGACCCAGTACTTC. This translates into CASGQREGGETQYF.

This clone showed up just a few times. V and J are TRBV10-3 and TRBJ1-1; maybe TRBD1 (6 bases). Trimming pared 6 bases from V and 6 bases from J, leaving 14 bases between. Germline V CDR1 and CDR2: ENHRY, SYGVKD. The CDR3 spans 13 residues. CDR3 protein: CAIRGPEGAEAFF. In DNA, the CDR3 is TGTGCCATCAGAGGCCCCGAGGGGGCTGAAGCTTTCTTT.

This clone was seen only a few times. This sequence joins TRBV7-3 and TRBJ2-1, with 7 bases lining up with TRBD2. J gave up 8 bases and V 2 bases, and 9 bases lay outside the gene matches. This CDR3 region has 15 residues. CDR1 and CDR2 from the germline V gene are SGHTA and FQGTGA. The CDR3 nucleotides are TGTGCCAGCAGCTTAGGGGGGGGAACCCCTCATGAGCAGTTCTTC. This encodes CASSLGGGTPHEQFF. The variable domain in full, with the rest retrieved from reference TRBV7-3 and TRBJ2-1, is GAGVSQTPSNKVTEKGKYVELRCDPISGHTALYWYRQSLGQGPEFLIYFQGTGAADDSGLPNDRFFAVRPEGSVSTLKIQRTERGDSAVYLCASSLGGGTPHEQFFGPGTRLTVL.

The V call is TRBV6-5, the J call TRBJ2-3; D might be TRBD2 (5 bases). V lost 7 bases to trimming and J lost 0 bases, with 5 bases between them. This CDR3 comprises 12 residues. Germline V gives CDR1 MNHEY, CDR2 SVGAGI. CDR3 residues: CASTGSTDTQYF. The CDR3 DNA reads as TGTGCCAGCACGGGGAGCACAGATACGCAGTATTTT.

The chain links TRBV10-3 to TRBJ2-6; TRBD1 aligns across 9 bases. V was clipped by 5 bases and J by 13 bases; unmatched bases: 6. Germline lookup yields CDR1 ENHRY and CDR2 SYGVKD. The CDR3 has 13 residues. CDR3: CAISRQGGNVLTF. For the CDR3, the DNA is TGTGCCATCAGTCGACAGGGGGGAAATGTCCTGACTTTC.

A few counts support this clone. The rearrangement links TRBV18 to TRBJ1-1, with 7 positions matching TRBD1. Germline V gene lookup returns CDR1 KGHSH and CDR2 LQKENI. The CDR3 extends over 13 amino acids. Trimming cost V 5 bases and J 4 bases; bases outside gene matches: 4. CDR3 nucleotides: TGTGCCAGCTCATCCCGGGACAGCACTGAAGCTTTCTTT. It codes for CASSSRDSTEAFF.

This clone was seen more than once but under ten times. The chain combines TRBV6-5 with TRBJ1-2; a weak D match, TRBD1 (5 bases). Germline loops: CDR1 MNHEY, CDR2 SVGAGI. The CDR3 sequence is 15 residues long. V shed 5 bases and J shed 5 bases, with 18 bases lying between them. The CDR3 sequence: CASSTGPLQRYGYTF. The CDR3 DNA reads as TGTGCCAGCAGTACAGGACCACTCCAGAGATATGGCTACACCTTC.